This T cell receptor beta chain was observed in a study of blood T cell repertoires in COVID-19. As for the study in general: Collection of acute and convalescent COVID-19 samples took place in the United States, Italy and Spain.

Produced via immunoSEQ multiplex PCR; TCRdb's table is partial and in-frame only. The sample has some 150,000 clones, approximately 86% seen once. CDR3 length: 16 amino acids. J lost 0 bases, V lost 6 bases, and 5 bases had no gene match. Germline V gene sequence: CDR1 SNHLY, CDR2 FYNNEI. This clonotype was sampled from a woman in her fifties or sixties who had recovered from COVID-19. The source material was peripheral blood. The V gene is TRBV2, the J gene TRBJ1-3; 10 nucleotides align to TRBD1. CDR3 nucleotides: TGTGCCAGCAGCGGGACAGGGGATCTCTCTGGAAACACCATATATTTT. Its translation: CASSGTGDLSGNTIYF. The full variable domain, rest sourced from reference TRBV2 and TRBJ1-3, is EPEVTQTPSHQVTQMGQEVILRCVPISNHLYFYWYRQILGQKVEFLVSFYNNEISEKSEIFDDQFSVERPDGSNFTLKIRSTKLEDSAMYFCASSGTGDLSGNTIYFGEGSWLTVV.